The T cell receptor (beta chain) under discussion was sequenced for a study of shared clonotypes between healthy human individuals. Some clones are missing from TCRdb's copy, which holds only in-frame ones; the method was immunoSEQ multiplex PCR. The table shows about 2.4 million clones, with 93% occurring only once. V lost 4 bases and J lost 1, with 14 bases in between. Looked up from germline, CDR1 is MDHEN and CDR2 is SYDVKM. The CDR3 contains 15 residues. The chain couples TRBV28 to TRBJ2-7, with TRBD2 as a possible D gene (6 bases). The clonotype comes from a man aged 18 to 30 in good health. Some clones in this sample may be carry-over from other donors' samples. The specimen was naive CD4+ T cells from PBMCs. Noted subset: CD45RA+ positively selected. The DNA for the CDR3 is TGTGCCAGCAGTTCCCCCCAGGGAGGTTCCTACGAGCAGTACTTC. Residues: CASSSPQGGSYEQYF. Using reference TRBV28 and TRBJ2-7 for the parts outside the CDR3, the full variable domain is DVKVTQSSRYLVKRTGEKVFLECVQDMDHENMFWYRQDPGLGLRLIYFSYDVKMKEKGDIPEGYSVSREKKERFSLILESASTNQTSMYLCASSSPQGGSYEQYFGPGTRLTVT.